The 12 T cell receptor beta chains below were found in one sample sequenced in a study of OX40 agonist ivuxolimab in advanced cancers. Measured with immunoSEQ multiplex PCR; TCRdb has only the in-frame clones, and not every one. The data contain about 99,000 clones, approximately 95% of them singletons. This specimen consisted of CD4+ or CD8+ T cells sorted from blood, obtained in a trial of the OX40 agonist ivuxolimab. These receptor sequences come from an adult with an advanced solid tumor such as melanoma, head and neck, liver or kidney cancer.

V usage is TRBV5-5 and J usage is TRBJ2-5; TRBD1 or TRBD2 may be the D gene (5 bases each). CDR3 length equals 17 residues. CDR1 is SGHKS and CDR2 is YYEKEE in the germline V gene (reference sequence). V lost 1 base, J lost 4 bases, and 20 bases lay in between. The CDR3 protein is CASSLFTGATPSETQYF. CDR3 DNA sequence: TGTGCCAGCAGCTTGTTTACCGGGGCCACACCGTCAGAGACCCAGTACTTC.

The chain carries TRBV11-2 and TRBJ2-3; 10 bases are a match to TRBD2. The germline gives CDR1 SGHAT, CDR2 FQNNGV. This CDR3 is 17 amino acids long. After removal of 1 base from V and 4 bases from J, the junction contained 8 bases not matched to a gene. For the CDR3, the DNA is TGTGCCAGCAGCTTAGCAGGTCTAGCGGGAGAAGCAGATACGCAGTATTTT. It yields the protein CASSLAGLAGEADTQYF.

V is TRBV13 and J is TRBJ1-1; D is unresolved. CDR1 is PRHDT and CDR2 is FYEKMQ in the germline V gene (reference sequence). Between the trimmed V and J ends, which lost 0 bases and 0 bases, there was a span of 8 bases. This CDR3 is built from 15 residues. CDR3 nucleotides: TGTGCCAGCAGCTTAGGTTCAGCGTTGAACACTGAAGCTTTCTTT. Its translation is CASSLGSALNTEAFF.

This clone was seen only once. The V and J genes are TRBV27 and TRBJ1-4; 8 bases are shared with TRBD1. The J segment lost 7 bases and the V segment lost 6 bases, leaving 7 bases of the junction unmatched. The CDR3 length is 14 residues. Per germline, CDR1 MNHEY and CDR2 SMNVEV (reference sequence). The CDR3 region is CASRQPQGGEKLFF. In DNA, the CDR3 is TGTGCCAGCAGGCAACCACAGGGGGGTGAAAAACTGTTTTTT.

The CDR3 DNA is TGTGCCAGCAGTTTCGACCCGGGACTAGCGGGCGAGCAGTACTTC. This gives the protein CASSFDPGLAGEQYF. This rearrangement joins TRBV27 to TRBJ2-7, with 12 bases identical to TRBD2. CDR3 size: 15 residues. Trimming at V came to 3 bases and at J to 6 bases, leaving 6 bases not matched to a gene. The V gene's germline CDR1 is MNHEY and CDR2 SMNVEV (reference sequence).

V gene TRBV5-6 combines with J gene TRBJ2-7; D possibly corresponds to TRBD2 (7 bases). This CDR3 has 16 amino acids. Germline values: CDR1 SGHDT, CDR2 YYEEEE. Trimming removed 3 bases at V and 0 bases at J, with 16 bases between. Here the CDR3 DNA reads TGTGCCAGCAGCTCTCTTCGCGGGGGCCACTCCTACGAGCAGTACTTC. This sequence encodes CASSSLRGGHSYEQYF.

V is TRBV6-5 and J is TRBJ1-2; D perhaps matches TRBD1 (6 bases). CDR1 is MNHEY, CDR2 SVGAGI, per germline. CDR3 length: 14 amino acids. V was clipped by 4 bases and J by 0 bases, with 9 bases between them. This chain's CDR3 is CASSLGTSNYGYTF. The CDR3, as DNA: TGTGCCAGCAGTTTAGGGACATCTAACTATGGCTACACCTTC.

V usage is TRBV29-1 and J usage is TRBJ1-2, with TRBD1 matching 7 bases. V lost 6 bases and J lost 5; bases outside the gene matches: 15. The CDR3 length is 15 residues. Germline CDR1 is SQVTM and CDR2 is ANQGSEA. The CDR3 DNA is TGCAGCGTCGATACACCCACAGGGGAAATTTATGGCTACACCTTC. Amino acids: CSVDTPTGEIYGYTF.

The chain links TRBV7-9 to TRBJ2-1; possibly TRBD2 for D (5 bases). Germline CDR1 and CDR2: SEHNR and FQNEAQ (reference sequence). The V gene lost 5 bases and the J gene lost 2 bases, with 7 bases spanning the gap. This CDR3 spans 13 amino acids. DNA for the CDR3: TGTGCCAGCAGCGACGGGGCCTACAATGAGCAGTTCTTC. This translates into CASSDGAYNEQFF. Drawing the rest from reference TRBV7-9 and TRBJ2-1, the complete variable domain is DTGVSQNPRHKITKRGQNVTFRCDPISEHNRLYWYRQTLGQGPEFLTYFQNEAQLEKSRLLSDRFSAERPKGSFSTLEIQRTEQGDSAMYLCASSDGAYNEQFFGPGTRLTVL.

This chain uses TRBV4-1 with TRBJ1-1; 10 nucleotides align to TRBD1. The junction had 5 bases not matched to a gene; V was cut back by 2 bases and J by 5 bases. Germline CDR1 reads MGHRA; CDR2 reads YSYEKL. The CDR3 is 15 residues long. The DNA of the CDR3 is TGCGCCAGCAGCCAAATACCGGGACAGGGGACTGAAGCTTTCTTT. Translation: CASSQIPGQGTEAFF.

This chain links TRBV7-6 with TRBJ2-3; 7 nucleotides match TRBD1. V lost 5 bases to trimming and J lost 3 bases; unmatched junction nucleotides: 11. The CDR3 has 16 residues. CDR1 is SGHVS, CDR2 FNYEAQ, per germline. The CDR3 here is CASSIPTGSETDTQYF. The CDR3 DNA is TGTGCCAGCAGCATACCGACAGGGTCGGAGACAGATACGCAGTATTTT.

The chain combines TRBV27 with TRBJ2-6; D possibly corresponds to TRBD1 (6 bases). CDR1 and CDR2 from the germline V gene are MNHEY and SMNVEV (reference sequence). V shed 4 bases and J shed 0 bases, with 13 bases lying between them. The CDR3 is made up of 17 amino acids. The CDR3 DNA follows: TGTGCCAGCAGTTATCTGGACAGTCTCTCTGGGGCCAACGTCCTGACTTTC. Protein: CASSYLDSLSGANVLTF.